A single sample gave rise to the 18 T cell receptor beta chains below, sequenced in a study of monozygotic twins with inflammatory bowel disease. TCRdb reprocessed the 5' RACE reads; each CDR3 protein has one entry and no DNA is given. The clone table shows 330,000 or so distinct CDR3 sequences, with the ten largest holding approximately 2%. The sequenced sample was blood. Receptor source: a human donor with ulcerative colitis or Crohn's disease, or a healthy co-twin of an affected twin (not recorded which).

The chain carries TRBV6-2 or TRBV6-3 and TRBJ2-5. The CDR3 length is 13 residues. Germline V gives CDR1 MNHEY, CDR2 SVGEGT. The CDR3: CASSYDSLRTQYF.

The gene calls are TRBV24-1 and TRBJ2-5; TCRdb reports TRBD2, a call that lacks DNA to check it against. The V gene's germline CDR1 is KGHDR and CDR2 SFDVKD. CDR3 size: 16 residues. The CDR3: CATSDGPSGGQETQYF.

The CDR3 reads CASSLGTVQETQYF. The chain recombines TRBV5-6 with TRBJ2-5; TCRdb designates TRBD1, a call that cannot be tested without DNA. The CDR3 is 14 residues long. CDR1 is SGHDT, CDR2 YYEEEE, per germline.

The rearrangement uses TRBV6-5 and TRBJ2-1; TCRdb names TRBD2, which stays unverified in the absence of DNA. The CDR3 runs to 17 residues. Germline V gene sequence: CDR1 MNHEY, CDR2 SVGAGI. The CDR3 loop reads CASSYSGLAGAYNEQFF.

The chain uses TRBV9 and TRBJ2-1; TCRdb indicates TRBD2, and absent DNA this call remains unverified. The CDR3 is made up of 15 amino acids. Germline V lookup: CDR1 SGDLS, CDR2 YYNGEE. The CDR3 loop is CASSVESGEAPEQFF.

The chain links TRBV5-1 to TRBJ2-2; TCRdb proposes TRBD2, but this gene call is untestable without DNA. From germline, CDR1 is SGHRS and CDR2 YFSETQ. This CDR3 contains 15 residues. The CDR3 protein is CASSDPGTPGRELFF.

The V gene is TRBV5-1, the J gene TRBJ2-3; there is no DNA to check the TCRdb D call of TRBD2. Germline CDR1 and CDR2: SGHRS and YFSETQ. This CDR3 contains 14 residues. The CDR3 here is CASSTSGTTDTQYF.

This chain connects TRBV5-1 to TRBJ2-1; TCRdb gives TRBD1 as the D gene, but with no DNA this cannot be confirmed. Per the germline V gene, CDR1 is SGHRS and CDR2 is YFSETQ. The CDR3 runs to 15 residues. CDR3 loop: CASSDLPSRSNEQFF.

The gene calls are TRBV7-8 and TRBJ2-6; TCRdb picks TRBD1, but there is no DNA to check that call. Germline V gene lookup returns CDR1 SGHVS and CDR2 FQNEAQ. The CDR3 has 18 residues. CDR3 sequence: CASTLTGTPSSGANVLTF.

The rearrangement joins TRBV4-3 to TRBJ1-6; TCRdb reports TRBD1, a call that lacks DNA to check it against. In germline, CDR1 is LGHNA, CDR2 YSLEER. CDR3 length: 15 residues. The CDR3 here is CASSQQGRGDSPLHF.

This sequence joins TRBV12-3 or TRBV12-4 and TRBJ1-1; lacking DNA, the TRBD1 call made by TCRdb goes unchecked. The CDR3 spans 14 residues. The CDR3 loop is CASRKDNRGTEAFF.

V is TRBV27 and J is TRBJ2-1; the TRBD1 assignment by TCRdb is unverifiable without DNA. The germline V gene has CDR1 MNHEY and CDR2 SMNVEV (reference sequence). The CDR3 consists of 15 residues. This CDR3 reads CASRKPGTQYNEQIF.

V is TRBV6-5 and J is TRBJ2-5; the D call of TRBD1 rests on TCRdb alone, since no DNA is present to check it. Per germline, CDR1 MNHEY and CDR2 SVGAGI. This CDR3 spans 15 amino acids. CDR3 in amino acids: CASSYTGQGQETQYF.

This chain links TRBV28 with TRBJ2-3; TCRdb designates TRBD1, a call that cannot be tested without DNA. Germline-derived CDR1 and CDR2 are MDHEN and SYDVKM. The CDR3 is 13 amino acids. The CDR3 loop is CASRQPGQYTQYF.

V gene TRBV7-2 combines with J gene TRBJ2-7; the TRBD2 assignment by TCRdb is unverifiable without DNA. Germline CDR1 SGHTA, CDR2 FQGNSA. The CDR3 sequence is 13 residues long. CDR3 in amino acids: CASSFGLVYEQYF.

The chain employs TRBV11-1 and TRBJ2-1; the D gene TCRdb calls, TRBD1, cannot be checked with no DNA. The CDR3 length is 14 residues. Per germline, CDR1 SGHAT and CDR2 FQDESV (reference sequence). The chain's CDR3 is CASSLGGGYNEQFF. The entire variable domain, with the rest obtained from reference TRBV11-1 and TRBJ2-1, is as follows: EAEVAQSPRYKITEKSQAVAFWCDPISGHATLYWYRQILGQGPELLVQFQDESVVDDSQLPKDRFSAERLKGVDSTLKIQPAELGDSAMYLCASSLGGGYNEQFFGPGTRLTVL.

CDR3: CSARDGAGAPEGEQYF. The chain links TRBV20-1 to TRBJ2-7; TCRdb picks TRBD1, but there is no DNA to check that call. The germline V gene has CDR1 DFQATT and CDR2 SNEGSKA (reference sequence). CDR3 size: 16 residues.

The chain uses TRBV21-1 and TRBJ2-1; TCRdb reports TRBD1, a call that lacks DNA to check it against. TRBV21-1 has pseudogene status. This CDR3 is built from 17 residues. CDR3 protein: CASPTPRHLGSYNEQFF.